Detailed here is one TCR beta chain. Researchers took RNA transcripts and amplified the TCR beta CDR3 regions from them. The HTBI primer set was used in a first-round RT-PCR of the TCR CDR3. TCRdb called the multiplex PCR reads again in MiXCR, with one record for every CDR3 protein. The sample includes about 560,000 distinct CDR3 sequences, roughly 17% of them seen just once. This CDR3 region has 15 residues. The V gene lost 1 base and the J gene lost 1 base, with 5 bases spanning the gap. Germline CDR1 and CDR2: SGHDN and FVKESK. This entry comes from a study of T cells in Graves' hyperthyroidism and ophthalmopathy.

Sequencing was carried out using blood. This chain connects TRBV14 to TRBJ2-6; D gene unclear. The sequence was obtained from a woman between 18 and 29 years old with Graves' hyperthyroidism. The CDR3 here is CASSQVASGANVLTF. The DNA for the CDR3 is TGTGCCAGCAGCCAAGTGGCTTCTGGGGCCAACGTCCTGACTTTC. Combining the CDR3 with reference TRBV14 and TRBJ2-6 gives the whole variable domain EAGVTQFPSHSVIEKGQTVTLRCDPISGHDNLYWYRRVMGKEIKFLLHFVKESKQDESGMPNNRFLAERTGGTYSTLKVQPAELEDSGVYFCASSQVASGANVLTFGAGSRLTVL.